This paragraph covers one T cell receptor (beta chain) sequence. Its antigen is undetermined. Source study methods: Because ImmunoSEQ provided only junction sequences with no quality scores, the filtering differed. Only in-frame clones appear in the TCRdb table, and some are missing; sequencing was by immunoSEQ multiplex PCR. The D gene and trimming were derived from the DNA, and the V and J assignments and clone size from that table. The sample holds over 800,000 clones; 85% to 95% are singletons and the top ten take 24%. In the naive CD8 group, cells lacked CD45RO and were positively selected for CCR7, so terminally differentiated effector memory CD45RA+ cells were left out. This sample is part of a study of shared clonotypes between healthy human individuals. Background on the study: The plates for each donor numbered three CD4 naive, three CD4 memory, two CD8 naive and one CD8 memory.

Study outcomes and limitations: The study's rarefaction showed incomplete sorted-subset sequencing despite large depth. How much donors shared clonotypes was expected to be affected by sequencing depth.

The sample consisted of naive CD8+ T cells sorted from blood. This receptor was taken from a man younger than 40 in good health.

CDR3 coding DNA: TGTGCCAGCAGCGTAGGACCGCGTACCCAAGAGACCCAGTACTTC. Translation gives CASSVGPRTQETQYF. The chain uses TRBV9 and TRBJ2-5; D gene ambiguous. Trimming took off 0 bases at V and 1 base at J, with 10 bases between the two ends. Germline loops: CDR1 SGDLS, CDR2 YYNGEE. The CDR3 runs to 15 residues.